Listed here are 15 T cell receptor beta chains from one sample, sequenced in a study of blood T cell repertoires in COVID-19. Assay used: immunoSEQ multiplex PCR; TCRdb lists only in-frame clones, some missing. The sample includes tens of thousands of clones, approximately 90% of them seen just once. Sequences were obtained from peripheral blood. The receptors shown here come from a man between 65 and 79 years old with active or convalescent COVID-19.

The V call is TRBV21-1, the J call TRBJ1-5; no check of the table's D call, TRBD1, against the DNA was made. TRBV21-1 counts as a pseudogene. The CDR3 runs to 16 residues. CDR3 coding DNA: TGTGCCAGCAGCAGCAAGAGCAGGTATAGCAATCAGCCCCAGCATTTT. Translating it yields CASSSKSRYSNQPQHF.

The rearrangement uses TRBV5-8 and TRBJ2-7; D is perhaps TRBD1 (5 bases). The germline V gene encodes CDR1 SGHTS and CDR2 YDEGEE. This CDR3 is 13 amino acids long. V lost 4 bases and J lost 4, with 12 bases in between. The CDR3 DNA sequence: TGTGCCAGCAGCCCAGGGCGTAGGTACGAGCAGTACTTC. This encodes CASSPGRRYEQYF.

The chain combines TRBV5-1 with TRBJ1-1; TRBD1 is a possible D gene (6 bases). The V and J ends lost 0 bases and 4 bases respectively, with 13 bases between them. This CDR3 contains 15 residues. The germline gives CDR1 SGHRS, CDR2 YFSETQ. The CDR3 region is CASSLGGGGGTEAFF. The CDR3, as DNA: TGCGCCAGCAGCTTGGGAGGGGGGGGAGGCACTGAAGCTTTCTTT.

CDR3 protein: CASNSPTGELFF. Here the CDR3 DNA reads TGTGCCAGCAACTCCCCCACCGGGGAGCTGTTTTTT. The rearrangement links TRBV28 to TRBJ2-2; D uncertain. Germline CDR1 MDHEN, CDR2 SYDVKM. CDR3 size: 12 residues. The V end was cut by 7 bases, the J end by 4 bases, with 7 bases between.

This chain uses TRBV29-1 with TRBJ2-7, with D possibly being TRBD1 (6 bases). Germline V gene sequence: CDR1 SQVTM, CDR2 ANQGSEA. The CDR3 is made up of 13 amino acids. Trimming pared 6 bases from V and 3 bases from J, leaving 15 bases between. CDR3 DNA sequence: TGCAGCGTCAGGGGACCCGGCCTCTACGAGCAGTACTTC. It codes for CSVRGPGLYEQYF.

This chain's CDR3 is CASSSGSVQETQYF. Written as DNA, the CDR3 is TGTGCCTCCTCTAGCGGGAGCGTTCAAGAGACCCAGTACTTC. The chain links TRBV6-5 to TRBJ2-5; TRBD2 matches 10 bases. After removal of 11 bases from V and 2 bases from J, the junction contained 8 bases not matched to a gene. The CDR3 covers 14 residues. Germline V lookup: CDR1 MNHEY, CDR2 SVGAGI.

The chain joins TRBV7-2 to TRBJ2-7; TRBD1 agrees at 7 bases. Germline trimming cut 4 bases from V and 2 bases from J; bases unmatched to any gene: 5. The CDR3 has 14 residues. Germline V gene data show CDR1 as SGHTA and CDR2 as FQGNSA. The DNA of the CDR3 is TGTGCCAGCAGCTCACCGGGACAGCCCTACGAGCAGTACTTC. It codes for CASSSPGQPYEQYF.

The chain recombines TRBV5-1 with TRBJ1-2, with D possibly being TRBD1 (6 bases). V dropped 0 bases and J dropped 4 bases, with 16 bases sitting between them. The CDR3 consists of 16 residues. Per the germline V gene, CDR1 is SGHRS and CDR2 is YFSETQ. The CDR3 bases are TGCGCCAGCAGCTTGGTGGGACAAGGATCCCGCTATGGCTACACCTTC. This codes for CASSLVGQGSRYGYTF.

This chain links TRBV7-6 with TRBJ2-7, with D possibly being TRBD2 (6 bases). The ends were cut back, 1 base at V and 4 bases at J, with 14 bases in the middle. The CDR3 runs 15 residues. Germline CDR1 is SGHVS and CDR2 is FNYEAQ. The CDR3, as DNA: TGTGCCAGCAGCTTAGATTCGGGGGTAGGGTACGAGCAGTACTTC. This gives the protein CASSLDSGVGYEQYF.

This clone was found once. The chain combines TRBV7-9 with TRBJ2-2; 7 nucleotides match TRBD2. V was pared by 5 bases and J by 0 bases, with 9 bases of the junction left unmatched. The germline gives CDR1 SEHNR, CDR2 FQNEAQ (reference sequence). The CDR3 has 17 amino acids. The CDR3 region is CASSTPGGEANTGELFF. CDR3 sequence (DNA): TGTGCCAGCAGCACCCCTGGGGGGGAGGCGAACACCGGGGAGCTGTTTTTT.

This chain connects TRBV7-6 to TRBJ2-3; TRBD1 matches 12 bases. The ends lost 10 bases at V and 4 bases at J; junction bases unmatched: 12. CDR3 length equals 16 residues. Looked up from germline, CDR1 is SGHVS and CDR2 is FNYEAQ. The CDR3 region has the DNA TGTGCCACTCAGAGGACCGGGACAGGGGGCGCAGATACGCAGTATTTT. It yields the protein CATQRTGTGGADTQYF.

This chain joins TRBV2 and TRBJ2-7; perhaps TRBD2 as D (5 bases). The CDR3 length is 13 residues. Deletions cut 3 bases from V and 2 bases from J, with 8 bases between. Per germline, CDR1 SNHLY and CDR2 FYNNEI. The CDR3 sequence: CASSDTGTYEQYF. For the CDR3, the DNA is TGTGCCAGCAGTGACACGGGAACCTACGAGCAGTACTTC.

This rearrangement joins TRBV11-1 to TRBJ1-3; D remains ambiguous. The CDR3 spans 11 residues. CDR1 is SGHAT, CDR2 FQDESV, per germline (reference sequence). Trimming took off 4 bases at V and 4 bases at J, with 2 bases between the two ends. The CDR3 DNA reads TGTGCCAGCAGCTCAGGAAACACCATATATTTT. Its translation: CASSSGNTIYF.

The V and J genes are TRBV18 and TRBJ2-1; the match to TRBD1 covers 7 bases. V lost 3 bases and J lost 6; bases outside the gene matches: 8. The CDR3 is made up of 15 amino acids. Per germline, CDR1 KGHSH and CDR2 LQKENI. The CDR3 DNA sequence: TGTGCCAGCTCACCTCTGACAGGGTCACTCAATGAGCAGTTCTTC. Translation: CASSPLTGSLNEQFF.

Only one count was recorded for this clone. The V gene is TRBV2, the J gene TRBJ1-5, with D perhaps TRBD1 (6 bases). CDR3 length: 12 amino acids. Deletions cut 9 bases from V and 6 bases from J, with 12 bases between. CDR1 and CDR2 from the germline V gene are SNHLY and FYNNEI. As DNA, the CDR3 is TGTGCCAGTTCAGGGGAGCCTCAGCCCCAGCATTTT. Translated, it gives CASSGEPQPQHF.